This TCR beta chain was documented in a study of blood T cell repertoires in COVID-19. Background on the study: Donors in the United States, Italy and Spain gave samples during acute or convalescent COVID-19.

Per the original methods: Amplified reference gene primers provided the basis for estimating nucleated cell counts. Assay: immunoSEQ multiplex PCR; the TCRdb copy retains only in-frame clones and omits some. V and J calls plus clone size are reproduced from that table; the DNA served to infer D and trimming. This sample yields about 45,000 clones, of which about nine tenths are seen a single time; about a tenth belongs to the top ten. This CDR3 is built from 14 residues. V gave up 0 bases and J gave up 7 bases, with 12 bases separating them. Germline values: CDR1 LGHNA, CDR2 YNFKEQ. The receptor was derived from a woman at least 80 years old with active COVID-19. V and J are TRBV4-2 and TRBJ1-2; D unresolved. Sequenced input: peripheral blood. This CDR3 is CASSQEIEGGGYTF. The DNA for the CDR3 is TGTGCCAGCAGCCAAGAAATCGAGGGTGGTGGCTACACCTTC.